This T cell receptor beta chain was profiled in a study of cytomegalovirus exposure and HLA in healthy donors. General study points: Later analysis associated a missense DCLRE1C variant with TCR beta V- and J-gene trimming. Association with HLA alleles at 0.05 false discovery rate was found for 15,000 or so TCR beta sequences in a later analysis.

To note about this clone: The antigen is not known.

The V and J ends lost 8 bases and 1 base respectively, with 11 bases between them. This CDR3 spans 13 amino acids. CDR1 is ENHRY and CDR2 is SYGVKD in the germline V gene. Unrecorded immune exposure was likely among donors, who were nominally healthy when sampled. Vbeta (60) and Jbeta (13) primers were used in the PCR. Here immunoSEQ multiplex PCR was the method, and the copy in TCRdb shows in-frame clones only, minus some. The sample records some 200,000 clones, about 13% being singletons. This sequence originates from a man aged 45 to 65 in good health and CMV-seropositive. The sequencing input was PBMCs. The chain couples TRBV10-3 to TRBJ1-1, with D tentatively TRBD1 (6 bases). CDR3 sequence (DNA): TGTGCCATCGGGGCCAGGGGGAACACTGAAGCTTTCTTT. It yields the protein CAIGARGNTEAFF.